The present entry profiles one TCR beta chain with its context. What it binds is not known. A sample-barcoded 5' primer and a J-beta primer mix were used in a second PCR of roughly 7 to 12 cycles. TCRdb passed the 5' RACE reads through MiXCR, listing each CDR3 protein once. Counted here are around 1,500,000 distinct CDR3 sequences, roughly 40% occurring once; the ten biggest clones make up approximately 7.9%. The data were obtained in a study of blood T cells in healthy people across ages. About the study: Template switching caught about one barcoded beta molecule for each two T cells. The study's findings and limits: Donor CMV infection status was unknown, possibly confounding age-related changes in expanded clonotypes. Higher diversity and more naive CD4+ cells were features of long-lived donors, compared to aged donors.

Germline V gives CDR1 MNHNS, CDR2 SASEGT. Trimming cost V 5 bases and J 14 bases, with 17 bases left between them. The CDR3 is 12 residues long. Isolation recovered at least 7 million PBMCs from every sample. V and J are TRBV6-1 and TRBJ2-3, with unresolved D. This receptor was identified in a young woman in good health. The source material was blood. The CDR3 sequence: CASSLPFPVGYF. The CDR3 DNA reads TGTGCCAGCAGTCTCCCCTTCCCGGTTGGGTATTTT.